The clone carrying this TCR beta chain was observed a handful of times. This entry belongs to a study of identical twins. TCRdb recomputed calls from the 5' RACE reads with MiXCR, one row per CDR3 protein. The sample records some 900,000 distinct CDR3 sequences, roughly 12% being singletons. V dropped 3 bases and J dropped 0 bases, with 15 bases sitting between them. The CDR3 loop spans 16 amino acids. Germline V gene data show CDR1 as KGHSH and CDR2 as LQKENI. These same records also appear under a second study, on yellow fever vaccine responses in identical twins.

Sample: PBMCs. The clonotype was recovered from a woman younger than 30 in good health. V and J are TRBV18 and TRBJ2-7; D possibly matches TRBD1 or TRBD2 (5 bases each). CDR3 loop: CASSPNGAELSYEQYF. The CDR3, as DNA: TGTGCCAGCTCACCTAACGGGGCAGAACTCTCCTACGAGCAGTACTTC.